The 30 T cell receptor beta chains listed next were all sequenced from one sample in a study of neurological immune-mediated disorders. Using its own MiXCR run on the 5' RACE reads, TCRdb lists one record per CDR3 protein. The sample lists 65,000 to 75,000 distinct CDR3 sequences, 4.8% seen once, with roughly 2% in the top ten. Sequenced material: PBMCs. The source is a woman in her 70s with multiple sclerosis.

This clonotype has a count of ten or more. The chain has TRBV5-1 and TRBJ1-1; D might be TRBD1 (5 bases). The CDR3 covers 13 residues. The germline V gene encodes CDR1 SGHRS and CDR2 YFSETQ. Trimming shortened V by 7 bases and J by 5 bases, and 15 bases separated the two germline ends. The CDR3 DNA reads as TGCGCCAGCGGATATAGGGGATGGACTGAAGCTTTCTTT. It yields the protein CASGYRGWTEAFF.

This clonotype was counted at least ten times. The rearrangement uses TRBV15 and TRBJ2-3, with a tentative D call TRBD2 (6 bases). The V end was cut by 1 base, the J end by 6 bases, with 17 bases between. The CDR3 length is 16 residues. Germline CDR1 and CDR2: LNHNV and YYDKDF (reference sequence). CDR3 protein: CATSRGTGAGADTQYF. The CDR3, as DNA: TGTGCCACCAGCAGAGGAACGGGAGCGGGTGCGGATACGCAGTATTTT.

This clonotype occurred a few times. The CDR3 loop reads CASRSWVSYHEQYF. The CDR3 region has the DNA TGTGCCAGCAGGTCATGGGTCAGCTACCACGAGCAGTACTTC. This chain uses TRBV12-3 or TRBV12-4 with TRBJ2-7; D is ambiguous. V shed 6 bases and J shed 5 bases, with 17 bases lying between them. There are 14 residues in the CDR3.

In its sample, this clonotype was seen many times. The rearrangement uses TRBV7-9 and TRBJ2-2; D not resolved. The germline V and J ends were trimmed by 2 bases and 6 bases, with 7 bases remaining between them. This CDR3 has 13 amino acids. The germline V gene encodes CDR1 SEHNR and CDR2 FQNEAQ (reference sequence). The CDR3 bases are TGTGCCAGCAGCTTAATCTACGCCGGGGAGCTGTTTTTT. It is translated as CASSLIYAGELFF.

This clonotype was recorded at least ten times. The CDR3, as DNA: TGCAGTGCCCGGGAGGGGGGCGCGGGCAATCAGCCCCAGCATTTT. Translation gives CSAREGGAGNQPQHF. The V gene is TRBV20-1, the J gene TRBJ1-5; D might be TRBD1 (6 bases). CDR1 DFQATT and CDR2 SNEGSKA come from the germline V gene (reference sequence). The CDR3 is 15 residues long. Between the trimmed V and J ends, which lost 6 bases and 2 bases, there was a span of 17 bases.

The chain is built from TRBV20-1 and TRBJ2-7, with 12 bases that match TRBD2. This CDR3 is 14 amino acids long. Trimming removed 5 bases from V and 2 bases from J; junction bases left unmatched: 4. Germline-derived CDR1 and CDR2 are DFQATT and SNEGSKA (reference sequence). The DNA for the CDR3 is TGCAGTGCTGAACTAGCGGGGGGTACCTACGAGCAGTACTTC. Translation: CSAELAGGTYEQYF.

This clonotype has just a few counts. This chain uses TRBV4-1 with TRBJ2-1; TRBD1 is a possible D gene (6 bases). Germline assignment: CDR1 MGHRA and CDR2 YSYEKL. Deletions cut 2 bases from V and 5 bases from J, with 16 bases between. The CDR3 contains 16 residues. The CDR3 DNA sequence: TGCGCCAGCAGCCAACCCGAGACAGGTGGAGACAATGAGCAGTTCTTC. As protein: CASSQPETGGDNEQFF.

This clonotype was recorded at least ten times. This chain links TRBV5-1 with TRBJ1-2; 8 bases line up with TRBD1. Germline loops: CDR1 SGHRS, CDR2 YFSETQ. The CDR3 extends over 13 amino acids. The junction had 3 bases not matched to a gene; V was cut back by 5 bases and J by 3 bases. CDR3: CASSTGGDYGYTF. The CDR3 DNA is TGCGCCAGCAGTACAGGGGGTGACTATGGCTACACCTTC. The entire variable domain, with the rest obtained from reference TRBV5-1 and TRBJ1-2, is as follows: KAGVTQTPRYLIKTRGQQVTLSCSPISGHRSVSWYQQTPGQGLQFLFEYFSETQRNKGNFPGRFSGRQFSNSRSEMNVSTLELGDSALYLCASSTGGDYGYTFGSGTRLTVV.

The chain has TRBV20-1 and TRBJ2-2; the D is unclear. V gave up 3 bases and J gave up 2 bases, with 4 bases separating them. CDR1 and CDR2 (germline): DFQATT, SNEGSKA (reference sequence). The CDR3 is made up of 12 amino acids. This CDR3 is CSARANTGELFF. CDR3 bases: TGCAGTGCTAGGGCCAACACCGGGGAGCTGTTTTTT.

Ten or more counts support this clonotype. V usage is TRBV11-2 and J usage is TRBJ2-1, with 13 positions matching TRBD2. Unmatched junction bases numbered 15, after V lost 0 bases and J lost 7 bases. CDR1 is SGHAT, CDR2 FQNNGV, per germline. The CDR3 is 20 residues long. This CDR3 is CASSLERGLAGEWRMNEQFF. As DNA, the CDR3 is TGTGCCAGCAGCTTAGAGCGAGGACTAGCGGGAGAATGGCGTATGAATGAGCAGTTCTTC.

This clonotype was observed at least ten times. The chain joins TRBV5-1 to TRBJ1-1, with D possibly matching TRBD1 (5 bases). This CDR3 has 15 residues. The V gene's germline CDR1 is SGHRS and CDR2 YFSETQ. V lost 3 bases to trimming and J lost 1 base, with 13 bases between them. CDR3 in amino acids: CASSYGLQGNTEAFF. In nucleotides, the CDR3 is TGCGCCAGCAGCTACGGACTCCAGGGGAACACTGAAGCTTTCTTT.

This clonotype came up many times. The chain couples TRBV12-3 or TRBV12-4 to TRBJ2-1, with D unresolved. CDR3 size: 13 residues. Trimming shortened V by 6 bases and J by 6 bases, and 12 bases separated the two germline ends. The chain's CDR3 is CASSLLAVNEQFF. The CDR3, as DNA: TGTGCCAGCAGCCTGCTTGCTGTCAATGAGCAGTTCTTC.

This clonotype was seen at least ten times. The gene calls are TRBV12-3 or TRBV12-4 and TRBJ1-3; D is uncertain. This CDR3 is built from 16 residues. Trimming took off 6 bases at V and 0 bases at J, with 15 bases between the two ends. The CDR3 loop reads CASSQPRQLSGNTIYF. The CDR3 DNA reads TGTGCCAGCAGCCAGCCCCGGCAGCTCTCTGGAAACACCATATATTTT.

This clonotype was seen ten or more times. V and J are TRBV5-1 and TRBJ2-1, with D maybe TRBD2 (6 bases). CDR3 length: 15 amino acids. Germline V gives CDR1 SGHRS, CDR2 YFSETQ. Trimming stripped 2 bases from V and 0 bases from J, with 9 bases between. The chain's CDR3 is CASSFSGNSYNEQFF. As DNA, the CDR3 is TGCGCCAGCAGCTTTAGCGGAAACTCCTACAATGAGCAGTTCTTC.

This clonotype has at least ten counts. This chain connects TRBV6-5 to TRBJ2-7; 7 bases match TRBD1. The CDR3 consists of 15 residues. Germline CDR1 and CDR2: MNHEY and SVGAGI. V gave up 7 bases and J gave up 1 base; unmatched junction bases: 10. CDR3 sequence (DNA): TGTGCCAGCAAATCATATCGGGACAGTTCCTACGAGCAGTACTTC. The encoded protein is CASKSYRDSSYEQYF.

At least ten counts were recorded for this clonotype. The chain has TRBV20-1 and TRBJ1-6; D may be TRBD1 (6 bases). CDR3 size: 16 residues. CDR1 DFQATT and CDR2 SNEGSKA come from the germline V gene (reference sequence). With 0 bases removed from V and 9 bases from J, the gap between germline ends came to 18 bases. In nucleotides, the CDR3 is TGCAGTGCTAGAGATCGGGGACAAGGGGGTAGTTCACCCCTCCACTTT. It is translated as CSARDRGQGGSSPLHF.

This clonotype was detected ten times or more. The gene calls are TRBV20-1 and TRBJ2-5; TRBD2 aligns across 8 bases. The CDR3 is made up of 14 amino acids. Per the germline V gene, CDR1 is DFQATT and CDR2 is SNEGSKA (reference sequence). The J segment lost 4 bases and the V segment lost 3 bases, leaving 7 bases of the junction unmatched. The CDR3 nucleotides are TGCAGTGCTAGTCGGGTCGGGGGGGCAGAGACCCAGTACTTC. Protein sequence: CSASRVGGAETQYF.

This clonotype was counted many times. The genes are TRBV6-5 and TRBJ2-3; 9 nucleotides line up with TRBD1. Germline-derived CDR1 and CDR2 are MNHEY and SVGAGI. This CDR3 is 17 amino acids long. With V trimmed by 6 bases and J by 2 bases, 12 bases remained unmatched. CDR3 bases: TGTGCCAGCAGCCTACGGGACAGGGACATTTACACAGATACGCAGTATTTT. It encodes CASSLRDRDIYTDTQYF.

This clonotype came up many times. The chain carries TRBV4-2 and TRBJ2-5; 8 bases agree with TRBD2. The CDR3 has 16 residues. Unmatched junction bases numbered 6, after V lost 0 bases and J lost 3 bases. Germline V gene lookup returns CDR1 LGHNA and CDR2 YNFKEQ. CDR3 residues: CASSQDGTRREETQYF. The CDR3 DNA follows: TGTGCCAGCAGCCAAGACGGGACTAGGCGTGAAGAGACCCAGTACTTC.

To note about this clonotype: A much larger clone differs from this one at a single base, so this may be a read error. This rearrangement joins TRBV20-1 to TRBJ2-3, with 10 bases aligning to TRBD2. CDR3 length: 16 residues. Per the germline V gene, CDR1 is DFQATT and CDR2 is SNEGSKA (reference sequence). The CDR3 DNA reads as TGCAGTGCTAACCTTATTGGACTAGCGGAAACAGATAAGCAGTATTTT. Its protein product is CSANLIGLAETDKQYF.

Turning to this clonotype: Being one base from a much bigger clone, this may be a read error. The chain is built from TRBV11-2 and TRBJ1-1; the D is unclear. Germline values: CDR1 SGHAT, CDR2 FQNNGV. The V end lost 7 bases, the J end lost 6 bases, and 18 bases lay between the germline ends. The CDR3 spans 14 residues. As DNA, the CDR3 is TGTGCCAGCACAATGGACCCAAAGTTTGCTGAAGCTTTCTTT. Translation gives CASTMDPKFAEAFF.

This clonotype came up many times. The J gene is TRBJ2-2, the V gene TRBV5-1; 8 nucleotides agree with TRBD1. The CDR3 runs 15 residues. The junction had 7 bases not matched to a gene; V was cut back by 2 bases and J by 7 bases. CDR1 and CDR2 (germline): SGHRS, YFSETQ. The CDR3 DNA reads TGCGCCAGCAGCTTCGACAGGGGAACAGGCGGGGAGCTGTTTTTT. It codes for CASSFDRGTGGELFF.

The chain employs TRBV20-1 and TRBJ2-2; no clear D gene. There are 11 residues in the CDR3. The germline CDR1 and CDR2 sequences are DFQATT and SNEGSKA (reference sequence). The V gene lost 3 bases and the J gene lost 3 bases, with 2 bases spanning the gap. DNA of the CDR3: TGCAGTGCTAGTGACACCGGGGAGCTGTTTTTT. It codes for CSASDTGELFF.

This clonotype was counted many times. This rearrangement joins TRBV24-1 to TRBJ1-1; no clear D. V gave up 4 bases and J gave up 3 bases, with 14 bases separating them. The V gene's germline CDR1 is KGHDR and CDR2 SFDVKD. The CDR3 has 15 residues. CDR3 sequence: CATSDENQVHTEAFF. In nucleotides, the CDR3 is TGTGCCACCAGTGACGAGAATCAGGTTCACACTGAAGCTTTCTTT.

Ten or more counts support this clonotype. The chain couples TRBV20-1 to TRBJ1-2; possibly TRBD1 for D (6 bases). Germline V gives CDR1 DFQATT, CDR2 SNEGSKA (reference sequence). V lost 6 bases and J 6 bases, leaving 17 bases between the germline ends. CDR3 size: 13 residues. The CDR3 nucleotides read TGCAGTGCCTTTCCCGGGACAATCGATGGCTACACCTTC. Translated: CSAFPGTIDGYTF.

The chain employs TRBV6-5 and TRBJ2-7; no reliable D call. The CDR3 consists of 13 residues. CDR1 is MNHEY, CDR2 SVGAGI, per germline. The V gene lost 6 bases and the J gene lost 2 bases, with 11 bases spanning the gap. In DNA form, the CDR3 reads TGTGCCAGCAGCACCAATCGGGCCTACGAGCAGTACTTC. Residues: CASSTNRAYEQYF.

There are many counts of this clonotype. The chain carries TRBV10-3 and TRBJ1-4; 10 bases line up with TRBD1. The germline CDR1 and CDR2 sequences are ENHRY and SYGVKD. The CDR3 runs to 14 residues. Unmatched junction bases numbered 8, after V lost 10 bases and J lost 6 bases. CDR3 DNA: TGTGCCACCGGGGGGACAGGGGTGGATGAAAAACTGTTTTTT. Its translation: CATGGTGVDEKLFF.

In its sample, this clonotype was seen a few times. This chain links TRBV7-2 with TRBJ2-4; 12 nucleotides line up with TRBD2. Trimming cost V 0 bases and J 8 bases; bases outside gene matches: 5. The CDR3 consists of 16 residues. Germline loops: CDR1 SGHTA, CDR2 FQGNSA. The CDR3 loop reads CASSLARTSGTDIQYF. The DNA of the CDR3 is TGTGCCAGCAGCTTAGCGAGGACTAGCGGGACAGACATTCAGTACTTC.

The CDR3 protein is CASSLGGKNTEAFF. CDR3 in DNA: TGTGCCAGCAGCTTAGGGGGAAAGAACACTGAAGCTTTCTTT. This chain connects TRBV7-2 to TRBJ1-1; the D is unclear. CDR1 and CDR2 (germline): SGHTA, FQGNSA. Trimming took off 1 base at V and 1 base at J, with 7 bases between the two ends. The CDR3 spans 14 residues.

V and J are TRBV12-3 or TRBV12-4 and TRBJ1-1; no firm D call. The CDR3 is 12 amino acids. With 9 bases removed from V and 5 bases from J, the gap between germline ends came to 13 bases. CDR3 amino acids: CARRRSVTEAFF. CDR3 in DNA: TGTGCCAGAAGAAGGAGCGTTACTGAAGCTTTCTTT.